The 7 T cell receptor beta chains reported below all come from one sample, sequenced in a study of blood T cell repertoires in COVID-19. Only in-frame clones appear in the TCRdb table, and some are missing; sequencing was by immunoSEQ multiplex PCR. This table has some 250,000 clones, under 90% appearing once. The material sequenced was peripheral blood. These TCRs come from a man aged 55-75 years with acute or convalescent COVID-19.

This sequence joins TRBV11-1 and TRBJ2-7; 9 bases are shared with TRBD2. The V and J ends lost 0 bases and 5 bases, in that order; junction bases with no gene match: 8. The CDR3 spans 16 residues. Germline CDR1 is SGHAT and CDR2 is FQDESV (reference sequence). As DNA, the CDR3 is TGTGCCAGCAGCTTAGCCCTAGCGGGACCCGGCGACGAGCAGTACTTC. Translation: CASSLALAGPGDEQYF.

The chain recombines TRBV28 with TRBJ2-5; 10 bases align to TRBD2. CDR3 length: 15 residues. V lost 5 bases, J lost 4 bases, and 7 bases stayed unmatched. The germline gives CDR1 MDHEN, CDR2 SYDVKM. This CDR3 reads CASSTAGGGGETQYF. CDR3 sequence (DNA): TGTGCCAGCAGTACAGCGGGAGGGGGAGGAGAGACCCAGTACTTC.

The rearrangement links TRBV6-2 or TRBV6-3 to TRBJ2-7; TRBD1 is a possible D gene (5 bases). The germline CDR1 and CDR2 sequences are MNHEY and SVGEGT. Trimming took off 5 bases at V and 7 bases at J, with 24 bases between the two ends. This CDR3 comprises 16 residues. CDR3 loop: CASSPAGQGGVREQYF. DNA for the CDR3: TGTGCCAGCAGTCCCGCTGGGCAGGGCGGCGTAAGGGAGCAGTACTTC.

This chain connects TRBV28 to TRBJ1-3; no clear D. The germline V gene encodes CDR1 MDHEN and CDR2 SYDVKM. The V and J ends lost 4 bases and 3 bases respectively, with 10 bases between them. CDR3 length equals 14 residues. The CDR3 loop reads CASSSTFRGNTIYF. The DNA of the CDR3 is TGTGCCAGCAGTTCGACTTTTCGTGGAAACACCATATATTTT. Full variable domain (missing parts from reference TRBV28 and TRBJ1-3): DVKVTQSSRYLVKRTGEKVFLECVQDMDHENMFWYRQDPGLGLRLIYFSYDVKMKEKGDIPEGYSVSREKKERFSLILESASTNQTSMYLCASSSTFRGNTIYFGEGSWLTVV.

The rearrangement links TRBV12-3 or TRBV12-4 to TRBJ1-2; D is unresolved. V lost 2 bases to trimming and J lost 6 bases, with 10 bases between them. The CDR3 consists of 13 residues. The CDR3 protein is CASSLWQDDGYTF. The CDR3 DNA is TGTGCCAGCAGTTTATGGCAAGATGATGGCTACACCTTC.

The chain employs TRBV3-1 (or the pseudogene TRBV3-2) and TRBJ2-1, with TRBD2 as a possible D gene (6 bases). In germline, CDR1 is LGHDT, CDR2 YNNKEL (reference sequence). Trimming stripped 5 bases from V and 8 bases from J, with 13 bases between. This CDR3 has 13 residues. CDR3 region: CASSGRPGDEQFF. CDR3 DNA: TGTGCCAGCAGCGGGAGGCCCGGGGATGAGCAGTTCTTC.

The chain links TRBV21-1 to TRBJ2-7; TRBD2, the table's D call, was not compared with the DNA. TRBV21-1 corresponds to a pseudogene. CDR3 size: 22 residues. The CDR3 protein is CASSFALGLAGAPRLAAYEQYF. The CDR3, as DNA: TGTGCCAGCAGCTTCGCGCTGGGACTAGCGGGGGCCCCTCGGCTGGCGGCCTACGAGCAGTACTTC.